Given below is one T cell receptor beta chain in context. This sample also contains other DNA sequences that code for the same CDR3. The record originates from a study of cytotoxic CD8 clonotypes in ibrutinib-treated CLL. The V end lost 3 bases, the J end lost 2 bases, and 14 bases lay between the germline ends. Germline values: CDR1 MDHEN, CDR2 SYDVKM. The length of the CDR3 is 15 residues. TCRdb's table, derived via immunoSEQ multiplex PCR, lists solely in-frame clones and lacks some. This table has approximately 100,000 clones, under 70% appearing once. The chain combines TRBV28 with TRBJ2-7, with a weak D call TRBD1 (5 bases). The sample was PBMCs, taken after 24 months of ibrutinib treatment. This TCR was recovered from a human donor with chronic lymphocytic leukemia. CDR3 bases: TGTGCCAGCAGTTTGGGAACAGGCAAAACCTACGAGCAGTACTTC. Amino acids: CASSLGTGKTYEQYF.